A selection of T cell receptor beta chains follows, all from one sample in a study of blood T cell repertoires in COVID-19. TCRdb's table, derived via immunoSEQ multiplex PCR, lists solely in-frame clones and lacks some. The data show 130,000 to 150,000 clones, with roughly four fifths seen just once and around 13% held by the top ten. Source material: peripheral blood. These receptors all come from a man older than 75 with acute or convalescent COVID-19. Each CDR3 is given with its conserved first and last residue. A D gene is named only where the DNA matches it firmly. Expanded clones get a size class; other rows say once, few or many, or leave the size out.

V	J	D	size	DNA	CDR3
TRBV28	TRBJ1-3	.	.	TGTGCCAGCAGTTTCGGAGGGAGTGGGGCCTCTGGAAACACCATATATTTT	CASSFGGSGASGNTIYF
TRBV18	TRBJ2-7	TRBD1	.	TGTGCCAGCTCACCAGGACAGGGGTTCCACGAGCAGTACTTC	CASSPGQGFHEQYF
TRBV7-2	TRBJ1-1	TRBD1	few	TGTGCCAGCAGCATCGGACAGGGGACTGAAGCTTTCTTT	CASSIGQGTEAFF
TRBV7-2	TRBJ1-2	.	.	TGTGCCAGCAGCGAGTTTGGTATCGGCTACACCTTC	CASSEFGIGYTF
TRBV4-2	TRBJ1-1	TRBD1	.	TGTGCCAGCAGTCTCCGGGACAGGGCAGCTTTCTTT	CASSLRDRAAFF
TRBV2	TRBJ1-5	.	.	TGTGCCAGCAGTGAACTCCAGGGGAGACCGCCCCAGCATTTT	CASSELQGRPPQHF
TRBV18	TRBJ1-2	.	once	TGTGCCAGCTCACCAGCCAGGGCTGGATATGGCTACACCTTC	CASSPARAGYGYTF
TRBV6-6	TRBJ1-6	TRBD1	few	TGTGCCAGCAGTCCACTACCCCCGGGACAGAGTGATAATTCACCCCTCCACTTT	CASSPLPPGQSDNSPLHF
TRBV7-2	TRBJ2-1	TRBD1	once	TGTGCCAGCAGCCCATCGGGACAGCACCCTTTTGCGCAGTTCTTC	CASSPSGQHPFAQFF
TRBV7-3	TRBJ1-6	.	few	TGTGCCAGCAGCTTAAGGAGACGGAGCTCCTATAATTCACCCCTCCACTTT	CASSLRRRSSYNSPLHF
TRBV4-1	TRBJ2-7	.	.	TGCGCCAGCAGCCAAGGTTCCTCGCCGGTTTTACCCTACGAGCAGTACTTC	CASSQGSSPVLPYEQYF
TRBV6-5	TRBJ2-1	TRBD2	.	TGTGCCAGCAGTTTAACCAGCGGGGGGACGCCGAGTGAGCAGTTCTTC	CASSLTSGGTPSEQFF
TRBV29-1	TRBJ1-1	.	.	TGCAGCGCTCAGGGGAGGGTGAACACTGAAGCTTTCTTT	CSAQGRVNTEAFF
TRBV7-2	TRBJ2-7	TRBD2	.	TGTGCCAGCAGCTCACTAGCGGGCTCCTACGAGCAGTACTTC	CASSSLAGSYEQYF
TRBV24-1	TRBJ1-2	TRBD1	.	TGTGCCACCAGTGACACCCGGACAGGGGGCAACTATGGCTACACCTTC	CATSDTRTGGNYGYTF
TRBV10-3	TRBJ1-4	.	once	TGTGCCACGCAGGGGAATAGGGGGGAAAAACTGTTTTTT	CATQGNRGEKLFF
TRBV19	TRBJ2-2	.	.	TGTGCCAGTACCACGGACAGGAACACCGGGGAGCTGTTTTTT	CASTTDRNTGELFF
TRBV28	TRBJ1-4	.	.	TGTGCCAGCAGTTTCCGGGAAACTAATGAAAAACTGTTTTTT	CASSFRETNEKLFF
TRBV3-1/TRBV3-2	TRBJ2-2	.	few	TGTGCCAGCAGCCAAGAAGCTCGGGAGCTGTTTTTT	CASSQEARELFF
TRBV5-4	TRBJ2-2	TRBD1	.	TGTGCCAGCAGCACCGGACAGGAGAGGCTGTTTTTT	CASSTGQERLFF
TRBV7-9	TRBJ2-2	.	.	TGTGCCAGCAGCTTAGGGCGGCAGTCGAACACCGGGGAGCTGTTTTTT	CASSLGRQSNTGELFF
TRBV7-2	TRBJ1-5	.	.	TGTGCCAGCAGCCCCGGGTTCCACACCGGTCAGCCCCAGCATTTT	CASSPGFHTGQPQHF
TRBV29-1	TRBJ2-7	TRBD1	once	TGCAGCGTTGGCGACAGGGACCGCTACGAGCAGTACTTC	CSVGDRDRYEQYF
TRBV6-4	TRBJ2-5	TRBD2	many	TGTGCCAGCAGTGAGAGTAGCGGGGGGCAAGAGACCCAGTACTTC	CASSESSGGQETQYF
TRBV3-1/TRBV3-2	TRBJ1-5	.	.	TGTGCCAGCAGCCAAGAATCAGGGCCCCAGCATTTT	CASSQESGPQHF
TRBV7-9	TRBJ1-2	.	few	TGTGCCAGCAGCTTAGCAGAGGGAAGAATAAGCCTCTTC	CASSLAEGRISLF
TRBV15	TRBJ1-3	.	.	TGTGCCACCAGCAGAGGTGCAGGGATCGGAAACACCATATATTTT	CATSRGAGIGNTIYF
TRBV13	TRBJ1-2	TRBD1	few	TGTGCCAGCAGCAGGAACAGGGGGCAGGACTATGGCTACACCTTC	CASSRNRGQDYGYTF
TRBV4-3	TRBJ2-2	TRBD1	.	TGCGCCAGCAGCCAAGACCAAGGGACAGGAGTGTTCCCCGGGGAGCTGTTTTTT	CASSQDQGTGVFPGELFF
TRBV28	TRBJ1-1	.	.	TGTGCCAGCAGTTTAGCGAGGGAGGGGAACACTGAAGCTTTCTTT	CASSLAREGNTEAFF
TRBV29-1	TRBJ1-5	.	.	TGCAGCGTTGAAGTCCCAGGTCAGCCCCAGCATTTT	CSVEVPGQPQHF
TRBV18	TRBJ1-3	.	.	TGTGCCAGCTCAACCCAACAAGAGGGCTCTGGAAACACCATATATTTT	CASSTQQEGSGNTIYF
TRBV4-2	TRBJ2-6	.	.	TGTGCCAGCAGACAAGGGAGCTCTGGGGCCAACGTCCTGACTTTC	CASRQGSSGANVLTF
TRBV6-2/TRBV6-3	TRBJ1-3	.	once	TGTGCCAGCAGTTACGGAGGAGGGTCTGGAAACACCATATATTTT	CASSYGGGSGNTIYF
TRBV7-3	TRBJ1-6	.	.	TGTGCCAGCAGCTTAGCGGGGACCGCTAATTCACCCCTCCACTTT	CASSLAGTANSPLHF
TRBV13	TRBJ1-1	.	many	TGTGCCAGCGGGGGGGAAGAGGACACTGAAGCTTTCTTT	CASGGEEDTEAFF
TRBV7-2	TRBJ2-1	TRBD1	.	TGTGCCAGCAGCCCAGGGGGTGGCTACAATGAGCAGTTCTTC	CASSPGGGYNEQFF
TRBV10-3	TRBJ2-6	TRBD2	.	TGTGCCTTCCTCAAAGCGGGGGGGCCTGGGGCCAACGTCCTGACTTTC	CAFLKAGGPGANVLTF
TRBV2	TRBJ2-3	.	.	TGTGCCAGCCTGGGAGCGGCCGTTGCAGATACGCAGTATTTT	CASLGAAVADTQYF
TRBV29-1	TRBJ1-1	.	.	TGCAGCGTTTTTGGTATTCAGGGGAGGAACACTGAAGCTTTCTTT	CSVFGIQGRNTEAFF
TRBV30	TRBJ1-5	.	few	TGTGCCTGGAGTGTGGGTCTAGGTCAGCCCCAGCATTTT	CAWSVGLGQPQHF
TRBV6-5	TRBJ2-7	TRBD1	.	TGTGCCAGCAGCCGACAGGGGAGCTCCTACGAGCAGTACTTC	CASSRQGSSYEQYF
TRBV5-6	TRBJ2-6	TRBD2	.	TGTGCCAGCAGCGCGGGGGAGACTGGGGCCAACGTCCTGACTTTC	CASSAGETGANVLTF
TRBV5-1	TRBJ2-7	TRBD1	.	TGCGCCAGCAGCTGGCCGGACAGGGTTGCCTACGAGCAGTACTTC	CASSWPDRVAYEQYF
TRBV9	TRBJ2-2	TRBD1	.	TGTGCCAGCAGCCCCTTAACAGGGGCCGGGGAGCTGTTTTTT	CASSPLTGAGELFF
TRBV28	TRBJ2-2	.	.	TGTGCCAGCAAGGCAGGGACGAACACCGGGGAGCTGTTTTTT	CASKAGTNTGELFF
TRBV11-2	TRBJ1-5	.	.	TGTGCCAGCAGTAAAACAGGGATTCAGCCCCAGCATTTT	CASSKTGIQPQHF
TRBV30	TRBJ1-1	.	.	TGTGCCTGGTTGGGGGACTCCACTGAAGCTTTCTTT	CAWLGDSTEAFF
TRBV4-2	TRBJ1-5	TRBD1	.	TGTGCCAGCAGCCACGACGACAGGGGAAGCAATCAGCCCCAGCATTTT	CASSHDDRGSNQPQHF
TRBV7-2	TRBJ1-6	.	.	TGTGCCAGCGGCCGGGGGTATAATTCACCCCTCCACTTT	CASGRGYNSPLHF
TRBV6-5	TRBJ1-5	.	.	TGTGCCAGCAGTCAGCCAGCGGGATACAATCAGCCCCAGCATTTT	CASSQPAGYNQPQHF
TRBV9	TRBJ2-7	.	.	TGTGCCAGCAGCGTGGGACCGGGACACGCCAACGAGCAGTACTTC	CASSVGPGHANEQYF
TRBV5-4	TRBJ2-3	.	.	TGTGCCAGCACGCCGAGTAGAGCAGGTGATACGCAGTATTTT	CASTPSRAGDTQYF
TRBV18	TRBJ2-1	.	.	TGTGCCAGCTCACCACAAGGGGGGGGCCAAGGTGAGCAGTTCTTC	CASSPQGGGQGEQFF
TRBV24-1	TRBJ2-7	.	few	TGTGCCACCAGTGGAGGGCTTTCCTACGAGCAGTACTTC	CATSGGLSYEQYF
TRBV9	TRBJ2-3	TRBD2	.	TGTGCCAGCAGCGGACAGAGGGGGATGACTAGCGGGGACCCACGCGATACGCAGTATTTT	CASSGQRGMTSGDPRDTQYF
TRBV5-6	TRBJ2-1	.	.	TGTGCCAGCAGCTATCTACGCTACGGTGAGCAGTTCTTC	CASSYLRYGEQFF
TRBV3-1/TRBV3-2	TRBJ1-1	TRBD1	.	TGTGCCAGCAGCCGGGGACAGATGAACACTGAAGCTTTCTTT	CASSRGQMNTEAFF
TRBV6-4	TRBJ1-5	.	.	TGTGCCAGCAGTGAAGAAGCCGATCAGCCCCAGCATTTT	CASSEEADQPQHF
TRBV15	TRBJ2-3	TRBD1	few	TGTGCCACCAGCAGAGAGGCAGGGGGCAGGACAGATACGCAGTATTTT	CATSREAGGRTDTQYF